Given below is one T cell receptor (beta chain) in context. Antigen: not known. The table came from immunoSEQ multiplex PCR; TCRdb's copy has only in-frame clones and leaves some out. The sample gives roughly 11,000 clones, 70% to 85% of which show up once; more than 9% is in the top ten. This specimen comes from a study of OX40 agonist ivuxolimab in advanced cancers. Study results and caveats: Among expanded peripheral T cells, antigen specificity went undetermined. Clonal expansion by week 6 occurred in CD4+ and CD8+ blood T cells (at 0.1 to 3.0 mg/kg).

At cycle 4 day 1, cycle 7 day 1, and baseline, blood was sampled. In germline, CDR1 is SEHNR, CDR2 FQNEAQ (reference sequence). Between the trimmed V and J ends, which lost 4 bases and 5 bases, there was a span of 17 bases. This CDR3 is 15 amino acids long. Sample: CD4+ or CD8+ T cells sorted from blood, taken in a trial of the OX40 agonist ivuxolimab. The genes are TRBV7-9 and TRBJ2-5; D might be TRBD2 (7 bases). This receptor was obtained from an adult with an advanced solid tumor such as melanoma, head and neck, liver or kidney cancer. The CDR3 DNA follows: TGTGCCAGCAGCTGGAGGGAGGGGGTTGAGGAGACCCAGTACTTC. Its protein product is CASSWREGVEETQYF.